This record looks at one T cell receptor beta chain sequence and its context. Its antigen is unidentified. The data were produced by immunoSEQ multiplex PCR, yet TCRdb's version contains in-frame clones alone and is incomplete. This table holds a few hundred thousand clones, about 92% found once. The sample is drawn from a study of Ad26.COV2.S vaccination and SARS-CoV-2 variants. Treatment denoted: around 19 received Ad26.COV2.S at low or high dose, single or two shots; roughly five received placebo; per-sample allocation not given. Samples came from day 63 after the first vaccine or placebo injection. Whole-study findings and limits: There was reportedly substantial breadth in spike-specific CD8+ and CD4+ T cell responses after vaccination.

The CDR3 consists of 18 residues. Germline CDR1 and CDR2: MDHEN and SYDVKM. The junction had 13 bases not matched to a gene; V was cut back by 6 bases and J by 0 bases. Specimen: peripheral blood, collected in a trial of Ad26.COV2.S vaccine versus placebo. The chain combines TRBV28 with TRBJ1-1; TRBD1 matches at 10 bases. The origin of this receptor is a person aged 18 to 65 who received the Ad26.COV2.S COVID-19 vaccine or a placebo. CDR3 DNA sequence: TGTGCCAGCAGAGAGGACGAGACAGGGGGCTGGGTGAACACTGAAGCTTTCTTT. Translating gives CASREDETGGWVNTEAFF.